A selection of T cell receptor beta chains follows, all from one sample in a study of beta chain features in type 1 diabetes. TCRdb's copy holds only in-frame clones and misses some; the assay was immunoSEQ multiplex PCR. The data show 200,000 to 300,000 clones, 9.5% to 13% seen once. The sequencing sample was made of naive CD4+ T cells from blood. These receptor sequences come from a man aged 25 to 45 with type 1 diabetes. CDR3s include the opening cysteine and the closing phenylalanine or tryptophan.

cdr3_length v_call cdr3_aa
18 TRBV28 CASSDGTGLLFGNSPLHF
13 TRBV11-2 CASSLAGTPLLFF
12 TRBV2 CAGGLLNTEAFF
14 TRBV5-1 CASSSGWDNSPLHF
15 TRBV10-3 CAISERGGDSYEQYF
15 TRBV9 CASSIDRGSYNEQFF
17 TRBV5-4 CASSLVPTGQTINTQYF
16 TRBV9 CASSVGGLAGPGTQYF
12 TRBV7-9 CASSLQGSGYTF
14 TRBV6-5 CASSRGQGVGEQFF
13 TRBV9 CASSSQGNTEAFF
14 TRBV27 CASSLRSGAETQYF
17 TRBV4-2 CASSQDSSGGMSDTQYF
13 TRBV30 CAWTPGTPARYTF
13 TRBV6-5 CASTSRQGNIQYF
15 TRBV6-5 CASSWSRALVDEQYF
16 TRBV18 CASSPPPWDSSYEQYF
16 TRBV5-1 CASSPDSVSTPKTQYF
15 TRBV29-1 CSAGTGGGGNYGYTF
16 TRBV2 CASSPGVYSGANVLTF
15 TRBV7-8 CASSLTSGGPLEQFF
14 TRBV6-7 CASSYFRGKSIQYF
15 TRBV19 CASSIAEGLTGPQHF
13 TRBV29-1 CSVCPTGDTEAFF
14 TRBV5-6 CASSRGLAGETQYF
16 TRBV11-2 CASSLLVAGGQETQYF
12 TRBV2 CASSSHSYEQYF
15 TRBV5-6 CASSPGLAGAQTQYF
16 TRBV7-3 CASSSGLRKKDQPQHF
15 TRBV5-1 CASRQKDRENEKLFF
11 TRBV20-1 CSAPDRGTQYF